This T cell receptor (beta chain) was recorded in a study of shared clonotypes between healthy human individuals. Study-wide findings and caveats: Researchers sampled blood only, noting tissue repertoires likely differ. In general, naive subsets displayed greater estimated richness than memory subsets did.

This CDR3 is built from 16 residues. From germline, CDR1 is SGHNT and CDR2 YYREEE (reference sequence). J was trimmed by 5 bases and V by 3 bases; bases with no gene match: 7. The assay was immunoSEQ multiplex PCR, and TCRdb's table has in-frame clones only and misses some. In the table there are some 1.5 million clones, nearly 99% of which are singletons. On this clone itself: Its target is not known.

The sample consisted of naive CD4+ T cells sorted from blood. The sample's subset: CD45RA+ positively selected. The receptor comes from a man aged 25-45 years in good health. The chain carries TRBV5-4 and TRBJ2-1; 11 positions agree with TRBD2. The DNA of the CDR3 is TGTGCCAGCAGCTCGCGACTAGCGGGACGGGACAATGAGCAGTTCTTC. Translating gives CASSSRLAGRDNEQFF.